A selection of T cell receptor beta chains follows, all from one sample in a study of human T cells and chemical hapten exposure. TCRdb ran MiXCR on the RACE reads and lists one entry per CDR3 protein. The repertoire holds 85,000 or so distinct CDR3 sequences, with approximately 10% as singletons. The source was whole blood, collected in connection with sensitization to the hapten diphenylcyclopropenone (DPC). The origin of the receptors is a man between 18 and 29 years old with alopecia areata. Some clones in this sample may be carry-over from other donors' samples. The CDR3 runs from the conserved cysteine through the conserved F or W. The size field is filled for only some rows; it gives once, few, many or a size class.

size: -; V: TRBV6-5; length: 14; J: TRBJ1-5; CDR3: CASSYGYSNQPQHF
size: many; V: TRBV11-2; length: 15; J: TRBJ1-1; CDR3: CASSWGTGPNTEAFF
size: -; V: TRBV5-4; length: 15; J: TRBJ2-1; CDR3: CASSLGQGGNNEQFF
size: -; V: TRBV28; length: 15; J: TRBJ2-5; CDR3: CASSFKLAGPGARYF
size: -; V: TRBV7-6; length: 16; J: TRBJ2-5; CDR3: CASSLFVELYQETQYF
size: many; V: TRBV4-3; length: 15; J: TRBJ1-1; CDR3: CASSQDLGGKTEAFF
size: -; V: TRBV5-4; length: 14; J: TRBJ2-3; CDR3: CASSTGRFEDTQYF
size: many; V: TRBV6-2/TRBV6-3; length: 14; J: TRBJ2-5; CDR3: CASSFRDPGKTQYF
size: many; V: TRBV6-2/TRBV6-3; length: 13; J: TRBJ2-1; CDR3: CASRTGGPNEQFF
size: few; V: TRBV7-9; length: 13; J: TRBJ1-2; CDR3: CASSLGTHYGYTF
size: few; V: TRBV11-2; length: 14; J: TRBJ2-5; CDR3: CASSLVGYEETQYF
size: few; V: TRBV7-8; length: 13; J: TRBJ2-5; CDR3: CASSLRGERTQYF
size: -; V: TRBV6-5; length: 15; J: TRBJ2-7; CDR3: CASRPYRGGSYEQYF
size: few; V: TRBV6-2/TRBV6-3; length: 14; J: TRBJ1-2; CDR3: CASGGTQTNYGYTF
size: few; V: TRBV29-1; length: 11; J: TRBJ1-1; CDR3: CSIGGETEAFF
size: many; V: TRBV20-1; length: 13; J: TRBJ1-5; CDR3: CSASRGPGQPQHF
size: few; V: TRBV9; length: 16; J: TRBJ1-5; CDR3: CASSVGPSGGGQPQHF
size: few; V: TRBV18; length: 17; J: TRBJ1-2; CDR3: CASSQTGQGKASFGYTF
size: few; V: TRBV7-9; length: 15; J: TRBJ1-4; CDR3: CVSSPEDRQPEKLFF
size: few; V: TRBV7-9; length: 11; J: TRBJ2-7; CDR3: CASSCYYEQYF
size: -; V: TRBV12-3/TRBV12-4; length: 13; J: TRBJ1-1; CDR3: CASSPDRVTEAFF
size: -; V: TRBV24-1; length: 13; J: TRBJ2-7; CDR3: CATSDLIGGEQYF
size: once; V: TRBV28; length: 14; J: TRBJ2-1; CDR3: CASSQGTMVLEQFF
size: few; V: TRBV4-3; length: 15; J: TRBJ2-1; CDR3: CASSMAGGSVNEQFF
size: -; V: TRBV20-1; length: 14; J: TRBJ2-5; CDR3: CSASEPGLEETQYF
size: few; V: TRBV27; length: 12; J: TRBJ2-2; CDR3: CASRQGGGELFF
size: many; V: TRBV24-1; length: 16; J: TRBJ2-1; CDR3: CATSDGKRGGYNEQFF
size: few; V: TRBV7-2; length: 16; J: TRBJ1-2; CDR3: CASSLMQGGSNYGYTF
size: -; V: TRBV7-2; length: 13; J: TRBJ1-4; CDR3: CASKTGNVEKLFF
size: -; V: TRBV5-4; length: 13; J: TRBJ2-3; CDR3: CASSSPRGDTQYF
size: -; V: TRBV27; length: 15; J: TRBJ2-3; CDR3: CASSPWDRPGGTQYF
size: -; V: TRBV7-2; length: 14; J: TRBJ2-2; CDR3: CASSFDSRTGELIF
size: many; V: TRBV7-9; length: 12; J: TRBJ2-7; CDR3: CASSRQGDEQYF
size: -; V: TRBV28; length: 15; J: TRBJ1-3; CDR3: CASSLGGAEGNTIYF
size: few; V: TRBV20-1; length: 8; J: TRBJ2-3; CDR3: CSASLGVF
size: few; V: TRBV20-1; length: 15; J: TRBJ2-7; CDR3: CSARDSLLADYEQYF
size: -; V: TRBV6-6; length: 15; J: TRBJ1-5; CDR3: CASSYFVGWSQPQHF
size: -; V: TRBV10-3; length: 14; J: TRBJ1-1; CDR3: CAISQGQGGTEAFF
size: many; V: TRBV10-3; length: 15; J: TRBJ1-4; CDR3: CAISEKGQTNEKLFF
size: many; V: TRBV9; length: 14; J: TRBJ1-2; CDR3: CASSAGGASYGYTF
size: few; V: TRBV29-1; length: 13; J: TRBJ2-3; CDR3: CSAAVPSPDTQYF
size: many; V: TRBV6-5; length: 19; J: TRBJ1-5; CDR3: CASSYSSEGIRTGNQPQHF
size: -; V: TRBV29-1; length: 16; J: TRBJ2-1; CDR3: CSVGMSRRDFYNEQFF
size: few; V: TRBV7-8; length: 13; J: TRBJ2-7; CDR3: CASSTLAGGQQYF
size: few; V: TRBV27; length: 17; J: TRBJ2-3; CDR3: CASSLIHVRQGADTQYF
size: few; V: TRBV10-3; length: 14; J: TRBJ1-6; CDR3: CAISELLYNSPLHF
size: -; V: TRBV11-2; length: 14; J: TRBJ2-5; CDR3: CASSSTRYTETQYF
size: few; V: TRBV5-1; length: 11; J: TRBJ2-5; CDR3: CASSWQETQYF
size: few; V: TRBV11-2; length: 15; J: TRBJ2-2; CDR3: CASSPRGRVTGELFF
size: -; V: TRBV10-3; length: 15; J: TRBJ1-5; CDR3: CAISEGRVGNQPQHF